This note documents a single TCR beta chain sequence. This sample is drawn from a study of patients and donors after allogeneic stem cell transplantation. The CDR3 is 13 residues long. Trimming took 7 bases from V and 4 from J, leaving 16 bases between them. CDR1 and CDR2 (germline): GTSNPN, SVGIG (reference sequence). TCRdb fed the RT-PCR reads into MiXCR, producing one record per CDR3 protein. The table lists hundreds of thousands of distinct CDR3 sequences, around 16% of them singletons. The V and J genes are TRBV30 and TRBJ1-1; D is unclear. The sequence came from a human donor who was either an allogeneic HSCT recipient or a stem cell or donor lymphocyte infusion donor (not recorded which). It is not recorded whose cells these are; they may come from a transplant donor. The sequenced sample consisted of blood, either unsorted or a sorted T cell fraction (not recorded which). The CDR3 sequence: CASERALGTEAFF. CDR3 DNA sequence: TGTGCCTCTGAGCGGGCTCTGGGCACTGAAGCTTTCTTT.